The 27 T cell receptor beta chains below all came from one sample that was sequenced in a study of blood T cell repertoires in COVID-19. This table comes from immunoSEQ multiplex PCR, and its TCRdb copy is limited to in-frame clones, with some not included. The data show about 200,000 clones, around 90% seen once. Source material: PBMCs or T cells enriched from blood (not recorded which). Source of these receptors: a woman aged 18-29 years who had recovered from COVID-19.

The chain carries TRBV12-3 or TRBV12-4 and TRBJ1-2, with a weak D call TRBD1 (5 bases). The V gene lost 6 bases and the J gene lost 8 bases, with 10 bases spanning the gap. The CDR3 sequence is 11 residues long. The CDR3 sequence: CASRSGDGYTF. CDR3 nucleotides: TGTGCCAGCAGGTCGGGGGACGGCTACACCTTC.

This chain connects TRBV10-3 to TRBJ2-2; D possibly corresponds to TRBD2 (5 bases). CDR1 and CDR2 from the germline V gene are ENHRY and SYGVKD. The CDR3 is 15 amino acids. V shed 4 bases and J shed 1 base, with 10 bases lying between them. In nucleotides, the CDR3 is TGTGCCATCAGTGGGACTGGGCTGAACACCGGGGAGCTGTTTTTT. Protein: CAISGTGLNTGELFF.

This clone was recorded a few times. The chain has TRBV7-9 and TRBJ2-2; 10 bases line up with TRBD1. Germline CDR1 SEHNR, CDR2 FQNEAQ (reference sequence). The CDR3 sequence is 18 residues long. Trimming cost V 3 bases and J 7 bases; bases outside gene matches: 14. CDR3 DNA: TGTGCCAGCAGCTTGAGTCGGGGACAGGGGAAAAGAAACGGGGAGCTGTTTTTT. It translates to CASSLSRGQGKRNGELFF.

The genes are TRBV29-1 and TRBJ2-4, with TRBD1 identical over 7 bases. V lost 6 bases, J lost 8 bases, and 25 bases stayed unmatched. The CDR3 spans 18 residues. Germline lookup yields CDR1 SQVTM and CDR2 ANQGSEA. CDR3 nucleotide sequence: TGCAGCGTCGCCTTTATGCGGACAGGCTCTGGACCCGTGGACATTCAGTACTTC. Translating it yields CSVAFMRTGSGPVDIQYF.

V is TRBV9 and J is TRBJ1-3, with D possibly matching TRBD1 (5 bases). The V gene's germline CDR1 is SGDLS and CDR2 YYNGEE. V was pared by 5 bases and J by 2 bases, with 11 bases between. The CDR3 has 14 amino acids. As DNA, the CDR3 is TGTGCCAGCAGGGGCCCGGGGGCTGGAAACACCATATATTTT. Amino acids: CASRGPGAGNTIYF.

The chain links TRBV11-2 to TRBJ1-2, with TRBD1 as a possible D gene (6 bases). The CDR3 loop spans 13 amino acids. The V end lost 4 bases, the J end lost 6 bases, and 12 bases lay between the germline ends. Germline V CDR1 and CDR2: SGHAT, FQNNGV. Here the CDR3 reads CASSSRGGHGYTF. The CDR3 region has the DNA TGTGCCAGCAGCTCCCGCGGGGGGCATGGCTACACCTTC. The entire variable domain, with the rest obtained from reference TRBV11-2 and TRBJ1-2, is as follows: EAGVAQSPRYKIIEKRQSVAFWCNPISGHATLYWYQQILGQGPKLLIQFQNNGVVDDSQLPKDRFSAERLKGVDSTLKIQPAKLEDSAVYLCASSSRGGHGYTFGSGTRLTVV.

The chain couples TRBV24-1 to TRBJ1-5; D might be TRBD1 (5 bases). Germline CDR1 KGHDR, CDR2 SFDVKD. This CDR3 has 15 residues. The V gene lost 3 bases and the J gene lost 8 bases, with 16 bases spanning the gap. CDR3 residues: CATSDGGGGREPQHF. For the CDR3, the DNA is TGTGCCACCAGTGATGGCGGGGGGGGAAGGGAGCCCCAGCATTTT.

Points on this clone: Other DNA sequences in this specimen translate into the identical CDR3. This sequence joins TRBV7-9 and TRBJ1-3, with D hard to call. Trimming took 3 bases from V and 4 from J, leaving 7 bases between them. Germline V gene sequence: CDR1 SEHNR, CDR2 FQNEAQ (reference sequence). This CDR3 has 13 residues. CDR3 nucleotide sequence: TGTGCCAGCAGCTTCGGGGTGGGAAACACCATATATTTT. Its translation: CASSFGVGNTIYF.

The chain couples TRBV28 to TRBJ2-5; 7 bases are a match to TRBD2. Germline CDR1 and CDR2: MDHEN and SYDVKM. This CDR3 is built from 13 residues. V was clipped by 8 bases and J by 2 bases; unmatched bases: 5. As DNA, the CDR3 is TGTGCCAGCCCCGCCGGGGGGCAAGAGACCCAGTACTTC. Translating gives CASPAGGQETQYF.

J is TRBJ2-7 and V is TRBV6-2 or TRBV6-3; 11 nucleotides align to TRBD1. The V segment lost 6 bases and the J segment 3 bases; nucleotides outside the gene matches: 10. This CDR3 is built from 16 residues. In germline, CDR1 is MNHEY, CDR2 SVGEGT. CDR3 amino acids: CASSPHAGTGGYEQYF. In DNA form, the CDR3 reads TGTGCCAGCAGCCCTCACGCCGGGACAGGGGGCTACGAGCAGTACTTC.

Concerning this clone: Compared with germline, one end of the junction differs, possibly owing to a read error. The chain carries TRBV6-1 and TRBJ1-2; D possibly corresponds to TRBD1 (6 bases). CDR1 and CDR2 (germline): MNHNS, SASEGT. The CDR3 is 14 residues long. The chain's CDR3 is CASSKAGLQGGYTF. The CDR3 region has the DNA TGTGCCAGCAGTAAAGCCGGGCTCCAGGGGGGCTACACCTTC.

V gene TRBV7-6 combines with J gene TRBJ1-6; D gene ambiguous. Germline loops: CDR1 SGHVS, CDR2 FNYEAQ. V was trimmed by 5 bases and J by 10 bases, leaving 12 bases between them. The CDR3 has 13 amino acids. CDR3 sequence: CASSHDGGSPLHF. The CDR3 DNA is TGTGCCAGCAGCCATGATGGCGGATCACCCCTCCACTTT. Full variable domain (remainder filled in from reference TRBV7-6 and TRBJ1-6): GAGVSQSPRYKVTKRGQDVALRCDPISGHVSLYWYRQALGQGPEFLTYFNYEAQQDKSGLPNDRFSAERPEGSISTLTIQRTEQRDSAMYRCASSHDGGSPLHFGNGTRLTVT.

The chain uses TRBV5-1 and TRBJ2-1; D remains unclear. CDR3 length equals 14 residues. The germline V and J ends were trimmed by 0 bases and 3 bases, with 7 bases remaining between them. Germline V gives CDR1 SGHRS, CDR2 YFSETQ. The CDR3 bases are TGCGCCAGCAGCTTGGTTGCGATCTACAATGAGCAGTTCTTC. Amino acids: CASSLVAIYNEQFF.

This chain connects TRBV7-2 to TRBJ2-1; the D gene is possibly TRBD2 (6 bases). Germline V lookup: CDR1 SGHTA, CDR2 FQGNSA. The CDR3 consists of 16 residues. The V end lost 5 bases, the J end lost 4 bases, and 18 bases lay between the germline ends. The CDR3 reads CASSEMGGAVYNEQFF. The CDR3 bases are TGTGCCAGCAGCGAGATGGGCGGGGCGGTATACAATGAGCAGTTCTTC.

This rearrangement joins TRBV30 to TRBJ1-1; TRBD1 is a possible D gene (6 bases). The germline CDR1 and CDR2 sequences are GTSNPN and SVGIG (reference sequence). Trimming shortened V by 5 bases and J by 2 bases, and 18 bases separated the two germline ends. The CDR3 sequence is 15 residues long. The CDR3 loop reads CAWGPRGAGNTEAFF. In nucleotides, the CDR3 is TGTGCCTGGGGACCTCGGGGGGCTGGTAACACTGAAGCTTTCTTT.

This clone is a singleton in its sample. The V and J genes are TRBV10-1 and TRBJ2-3, with D possibly TRBD2 on 6 matching bases. V shed 0 bases and J shed 1 base, with 14 bases lying between them. The CDR3 is made up of 17 amino acids. CDR1 and CDR2 from the germline V gene are WNHNN and SYGVQD (reference sequence). CDR3 loop: CASSESMAGSGTDTQYF. The DNA of the CDR3 is TGCGCCAGCAGTGAGTCCATGGCGGGGTCGGGCACAGATACGCAGTATTTT.

The genes are TRBV28 and TRBJ2-7; D may be TRBD2 (5 bases). Germline CDR1 MDHEN, CDR2 SYDVKM. With 3 bases removed from V and 1 base from J, the gap between germline ends came to 13 bases. The CDR3 has 15 amino acids. The DNA for the CDR3 is TGTGCCAGCAGTTTCATAAAACTAGGATCCTACGAGCAGTACTTC. Translation gives CASSFIKLGSYEQYF. The full variable domain, with the rest looked up from reference TRBV28 and TRBJ2-7, is DVKVTQSSRYLVKRTGEKVFLECVQDMDHENMFWYRQDPGLGLRLIYFSYDVKMKEKGDIPEGYSVSREKKERFSLILESASTNQTSMYLCASSFIKLGSYEQYFGPGTRLTVT.

The rearrangement joins TRBV7-8 to TRBJ1-2; the match to TRBD1 covers 7 bases. CDR1 SGHVS and CDR2 FQNEAQ come from the germline V gene. V lost 5 bases, J lost 6 bases, and 9 bases stayed unmatched. This CDR3 has 14 amino acids. In DNA, the CDR3 is TGTGCCAGCAGCCCGGGAACTAGGGGGCATGGCTACACCTTC. Translated: CASSPGTRGHGYTF.

There are a few counts of this clone. The J gene is TRBJ1-2, the V gene TRBV18, with 11 bases fitting TRBD1. Germline loops: CDR1 KGHSH, CDR2 LQKENI. The CDR3 length is 13 residues. Trimming removed 6 bases from V and 6 bases from J; junction bases left unmatched: 3. Here the CDR3 DNA reads TGTGCCAGCTCTACGGGACAGGGGGATGGCTACACCTTC. Its protein is CASSTGQGDGYTF.

In its sample, this clone was seen once. The chain couples TRBV7-2 to TRBJ2-7, with 8 nucleotides matching TRBD1. Germline V CDR1 and CDR2: SGHTA, FQGNSA. V gave up 5 bases and J gave up 8 bases; unmatched junction bases: 5. This CDR3 is 12 amino acids long. CDR3 DNA sequence: TGTGCCAGCAGCCTGACAGGGGTTCAGCAGTACTTC. It encodes CASSLTGVQQYF.

The V call is TRBV5-1, the J call TRBJ2-3; possibly TRBD1 for D (6 bases). The CDR3 is 16 amino acids. V was trimmed by 3 bases and J by 5 bases, leaving 19 bases between them. Germline CDR1 is SGHRS and CDR2 is YFSETQ. The DNA for the CDR3 is TGCGCCAGCAGCTCCCTACAGGGAAGGGAGAGAGATACGCAGTATTTT. This codes for CASSSLQGRERDTQYF.

The chain recombines TRBV6-6 with TRBJ1-2; 8 nucleotides agree with TRBD1. The CDR3 is 17 amino acids. The V and J ends lost 5 bases and 6 bases, in that order; junction bases with no gene match: 17. From germline, CDR1 is MNHNY and CDR2 SVGAGI (reference sequence). The CDR3 protein is CASSQNRGYLNRDGYTF. In DNA form, the CDR3 reads TGTGCCAGCAGTCAAAACAGGGGGTACTTAAATCGGGATGGCTACACCTTC.

The chain employs TRBV4-1 and TRBJ2-1, with 11 bases lining up with TRBD2. This CDR3 is 14 amino acids long. Per the germline V gene, CDR1 is MGHRA and CDR2 is YSYEKL. J gave up 3 bases and V 7 bases, and 2 bases lay outside the gene matches. This chain's CDR3 is CASKTSGDYNEQFF. CDR3 in DNA: TGCGCCAGCAAGACTAGCGGGGACTACAATGAGCAGTTCTTC.

The CDR3 DNA is TGTGCCAGCAGCCCCGGCGGGAACGGGATGAACACTGAAGCTTTCTTT. The encoded protein is CASSPGGNGMNTEAFF. J is TRBJ1-1 and V is TRBV5-4, with no clear D. Germline V gene data show CDR1 as SGHNT and CDR2 as YYREEE (reference sequence). The V end lost 4 bases, the J end lost 0 bases, and 16 bases lay between the germline ends. This CDR3 comprises 16 residues.

V usage is TRBV30 and J usage is TRBJ2-5, with D perhaps TRBD1 (6 bases). The ends were cut back, 2 bases at V and 2 bases at J, with 9 bases in the middle. CDR3 length equals 13 residues. Germline V CDR1 and CDR2: GTSNPN, SVGIG (reference sequence). CDR3: CAWSLGQQETQYF. DNA of the CDR3: TGTGCCTGGAGTCTAGGACAGCAAGAGACCCAGTACTTC.

V usage is TRBV28 and J usage is TRBJ1-5; 8 nucleotides match TRBD1. Trimming took 6 bases from V and 4 from J; bases not matched to a gene: 11. This CDR3 spans 16 amino acids. In germline, CDR1 is MDHEN, CDR2 SYDVKM. CDR3 in amino acids: CASSRLRQGSNQPQHF. As DNA, the CDR3 is TGTGCCAGCAGCCGCCTCCGACAGGGGAGTAATCAGCCCCAGCATTTT.

This clone was observed a single time. The chain employs TRBV10-3 and TRBJ1-6; TRBD1 matches 7 bases. The J segment lost 8 bases and the V segment lost 7 bases, leaving 5 bases of the junction unmatched. There are 13 residues in the CDR3. Germline V gene lookup returns CDR1 ENHRY and CDR2 SYGVKD. The CDR3 DNA reads as TGTGCCATCAAGAGGGACAGTGATTCACCCCTCCACTTT. Protein: CAIKRDSDSPLHF.